The rows below give T cell receptor beta chains drawn from one sample of a study of blood T cell repertoires in COVID-19. Repertoires were generated with immunoSEQ multiplex PCR, while TCRdb's copy carries only in-frame clones and drops some. The sample consists of about 380,000 clones, about 88% of them appearing once. Specimen: PBMCs or T cells enriched from blood (not recorded which). These receptors came from a woman aged 25 to 45 who had recovered from COVID-19. Both conserved end residues are part of each CDR3. The D gene is left open where the match is weak. For some rows the clone size is stated as once, few or many, or as a class when expanded; others skip it.

d_call clone_size j_call v_call cdr3_aa cdr3_nt
TRBD1 few TRBJ1-4 TRBV14 CASRLQGVGEKLFF TGTGCCAGCAGGTTACAGGGGGTCGGTGAAAAACTGTTTTTT
TRBD2 . TRBJ2-1 TRBV7-9 CASSLTSGLYNEQFF TGTGCCAGCAGTCTTACTAGCGGTTTGTACAATGAGCAGTTCTTC
. . TRBJ2-1 TRBV27 CASSFLNEQFF TGTGCCAGCAGTTTTCTCAATGAGCAGTTCTTC
TRBD1 . TRBJ2-7 TRBV6-5 CASSYYTGQGSYEQYF TGTGCCAGCAGTTACTACACGGGACAGGGCTCCTACGAGCAGTACTTC
. . TRBJ1-2 TRBV28 CASRGGYGYTF TGTGCCAGCAGGGGGGGCTATGGCTACACCTTC
. . TRBJ1-4 TRBV7-8 CASSSDRTLNEKLFF TGTGCCAGCAGCTCAGACAGGACTCTTAATGAAAAACTGTTTTTT
. . TRBJ1-5 TRBV19 CASSTHNRVSDNQPQHF TGTGCCAGTAGTACTCACAACAGGGTTAGCGACAATCAGCCCCAGCATTTT
TRBD1 . TRBJ2-2 TRBV5-1 CASSTGQGVIGGELFF TGCGCCAGCAGCACAGGACAGGGGGTGATCGGCGGGGAGCTGTTTTTT
. . TRBJ1-2 TRBV11-2 CASSLDLARNYGYTF TGTGCCAGCAGCTTAGATCTTGCCAGAAACTATGGCTACACCTTC
TRBD2 . TRBJ2-3 TRBV7-9 CASSPLAGRTDTQYF TGTGCCAGCAGCCCCTTAGCGGGCCGAACAGATACGCAGTATTTT
TRBD1 . TRBJ1-1 TRBV7-8 CASSHLRGQAFF TGTGCCAGCAGCCACCTCAGGGGGCAGGCTTTCTTT
TRBD1 . TRBJ2-7 TRBV28 CASLPRQGAVYF TGTGCCAGCCTCCCCCGACAGGGTGCAGTATACTTC
TRBD1 . TRBJ1-1 TRBV30 CASRRDSVAGTEAFF TGTGCCAGCCGGCGGGACAGCGTCGCCGGGACTGAAGCTTTCTTT
. . TRBJ2-6 TRBV27 CASSPGLYSGANVLTF TGTGCCAGCAGCCCGGGACTTTACTCTGGAGCCAACGTCCTGACTTTC
TRBD1 . TRBJ2-5 TRBV15 CATSSRDTGAETQYF TGTGCCACCAGCAGTCGCGATACAGGGGCAGAGACCCAGTACTTC
. . TRBJ2-4 TRBV19 CASSIAELAKNIQYF TGTGCCAGTAGTATTGCGGAACTAGCCAAAAACATTCAGTACTTC
. once TRBJ1-2 TRBV2 CASSEFGGPGAF TGTGCCAGCAGTGAATTTGGGGGACCGGGGGCCTTC
. . TRBJ2-1 TRBV18 CASSPRLGKEFF TGTGCCAGCTCACCACGTCTCGGGAAGGAGTTCTTC
. . TRBJ2-1 TRBV5-4 CASSLDGQISYNEQFF TGTGCCAGCAGCTTGGACGGACAGATCTCCTACAATGAGCAGTTCTTC
TRBD2 . TRBJ2-2 TRBV3-1/TRBV3-2 CASSPLSSGRLMGGELFF TGTGCCAGCAGCCCCCTGTCTAGCGGGAGGCTGATGGGCGGGGAGCTGTTTTTT
TRBD2 . TRBJ2-1 TRBV5-1 CASSLVTSSDEQFF TGCGCCAGCAGCTTGGTGACTAGCTCGGATGAGCAGTTCTTC
TRBD1 . TRBJ1-2 TRBV7-9 CASSYPFGQGDYGYTF TGTGCCAGCAGCTACCCGTTCGGACAGGGGGACTATGGCTACACCTTC
TRBD1 few TRBJ1-1 TRBV3-1/TRBV3-2 CASSQSLRKGAFAEAFF TGTGCCAGCAGCCAATCGCTTCGTAAGGGGGCTTTCGCTGAAGCTTTCTTT
TRBD1 . TRBJ2-1 TRBV12-3/TRBV12-4 CASSLTGTAKQFF TGTGCCAGCAGTTTAACGGGGACAGCAAAGCAGTTCTTC
TRBD1 . TRBJ2-7 TRBV28 CASSPGQTYEQYF TGTGCCAGCAGTCCGGGACAGACCTACGAGCAGTACTTC
TRBD1 . TRBJ1-6 TRBV3-1/TRBV3-2 CASSQDRNRGGPLHF TGTGCCAGCAGCCAAGATCGTAACAGGGGTGGACCCCTCCACTTT
. . TRBJ2-3 TRBV7-8 CASSLSGGLLLDTQYF TGTGCCAGCAGCTTATCCGGGGGGCTTCTGCTAGATACGCAGTATTTT
. . TRBJ2-5 TRBV5-6 CASSLYTGALQETQYF TGTGCCAGCAGCTTGTATACAGGTGCCCTCCAAGAGACCCAGTACTTC
TRBD2 . TRBJ2-7 TRBV27 CASSSVLAGRGEQYF TGTGCCAGCAGTTCCGTACTAGCGGGGAGGGGCGAGCAGTACTTC
. once TRBJ1-2 TRBV7-3 CASSFNSGDGYTF TGTGCCAGCAGCTTCAACTCAGGGGACGGCTACACCTTC
. . TRBJ2-7 TRBV4-1 CASSPVADSYEQYF TGCGCCAGCAGCCCAGTGGCAGACTCCTACGAGCAGTACTTC
TRBD1 . TRBJ2-7 TRBV29-1 CSGSTGVSPYEQYF TGCAGCGGGTCGACAGGGGTATCGCCCTACGAGCAGTACTTC
. . TRBJ1-1 TRBV5-5 CASSSRGSQRTEAFF TGTGCCAGCAGCTCCCGCGGCAGCCAAAGGACTGAAGCTTTCTTT
TRBD1 once TRBJ1-2 TRBV5-4 CASSHTGGSYGYTF TGTGCCAGCAGCCATACAGGGGGCAGCTATGGCTACACCTTC
TRBD1 . TRBJ2-7 TRBV19 CASRPGQGVYEQYF TGTGCCAGTAGACCGGGACAGGGGGTCTACGAGCAGTACTTC
. . TRBJ2-7 TRBV5-5 CASSKDRYPPYEQYF TGTGCCAGCAGTAAAGACAGGTACCCCCCCTACGAGCAGTACTTC
. . TRBJ2-1 TRBV19 CASSITLVRDSTEQFF TGTGCCAGTAGTATCACCCTAGTTCGAGACAGTACTGAGCAGTTCTTC
TRBD1 few TRBJ1-1 TRBV7-2 CASSTGTGMNTEAFF TGTGCCAGCAGCACAGGGACAGGGATGAACACTGAAGCTTTCTTT
. . TRBJ1-6 TRBV13 CASSSRGGGGSPLHF TGTGCCAGCAGCAGCCGGGGGGGCGGGGGTTCACCCCTCCACTTT
. many TRBJ1-5 TRBV5-1 CASSLGGGMDNQPQHF TGCGCCAGCAGCTTGGGTGGGGGGATGGACAATCAGCCCCAGCATTTT
. . TRBJ2-7 TRBV27 CASSLGYTVTSYEQYF TGTGCCAGCAGTTTAGGGTATACAGTTACCTCCTACGAGCAGTACTTC
. . TRBJ2-7 TRBV3-1/TRBV3-2 CASSQDTGWGEQYF TGTGCCAGCAGCCAAGATACGGGGTGGGGCGAGCAGTACTTC